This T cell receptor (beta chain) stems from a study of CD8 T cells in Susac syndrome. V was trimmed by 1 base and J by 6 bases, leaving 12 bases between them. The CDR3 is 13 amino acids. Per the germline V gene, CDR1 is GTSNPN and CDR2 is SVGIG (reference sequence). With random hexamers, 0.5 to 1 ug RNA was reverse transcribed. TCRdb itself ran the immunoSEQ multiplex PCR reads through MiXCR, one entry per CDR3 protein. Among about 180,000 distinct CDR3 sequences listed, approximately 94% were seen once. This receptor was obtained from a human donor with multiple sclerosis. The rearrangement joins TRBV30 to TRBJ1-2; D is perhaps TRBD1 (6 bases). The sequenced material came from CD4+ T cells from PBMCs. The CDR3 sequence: CAWSAGDHDGYTF. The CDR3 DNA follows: TGTGCCTGGAGTGCAGGGGATCATGATGGCTACACCTTC.